Presented here are 28 T cell receptor beta chains from one specimen sequenced in a study of blood T cell repertoires in COVID-19. Profiling relied on immunoSEQ multiplex PCR, and the TCRdb table lists in-frame clones only, not all of them. The sample lists approximately 130,000 clones; over 75% were seen once. The sequenced sample consisted of peripheral blood. These receptors all come from a man in his forties or fifties with active or convalescent COVID-19.

The V call is TRBV6-5, the J call TRBJ1-2; D is unresolved. Trimming stripped 8 bases from V and 0 bases from J, with 16 bases between. The CDR3 sequence is 15 residues long. CDR1 and CDR2 (germline): MNHEY, SVGAGI. The CDR3 reads CASRRGRETNYGYTF. As DNA, the CDR3 is TGTGCCAGCCGGCGAGGCAGAGAAACTAACTATGGCTACACCTTC.

This chain links TRBV27 with TRBJ1-6; D is uncertain. From germline, CDR1 is MNHEY and CDR2 SMNVEV (reference sequence). This CDR3 comprises 15 residues. V lost 6 bases, J lost 5 bases, and 14 bases lay in between. Here the CDR3 reads CASSRYAGNNSPLHF. The CDR3 DNA sequence: TGTGCCAGCAGCCGCTATGCGGGGAATAATTCACCCCTCCACTTT.

The V and J genes are TRBV2 and TRBJ1-5; 7 positions agree with TRBD1. This CDR3 is built from 15 residues. V was pared by 5 bases and J by 1 base, with 5 bases of the junction left unmatched. From germline, CDR1 is SNHLY and CDR2 FYNNEI. The CDR3 reads CASSRDSLSNQPQHF. The CDR3 DNA sequence: TGTGCCAGCAGTCGGGACAGTTTGAGCAATCAGCCCCAGCATTTT. The variable domain in full, with the rest retrieved from reference TRBV2 and TRBJ1-5, is EPEVTQTPSHQVTQMGQEVILRCVPISNHLYFYWYRQILGQKVEFLVSFYNNEISEKSEIFDDQFSVERPDGSNFTLKIRSTKLEDSAMYFCASSRDSLSNQPQHFGDGTRLSIL.

The chain has TRBV27 and TRBJ1-4; D remains unclear. Trimming removed 2 bases at V and 8 bases at J, with 9 bases between. The germline CDR1 and CDR2 sequences are MNHEY and SMNVEV (reference sequence). This CDR3 has 13 amino acids. CDR3 amino acids: CASSLRGPEKLFF. The CDR3 nucleotides read TGTGCCAGCAGTTTACGAGGGCCCGAAAAACTGTTTTTT. Looking up the rest from reference TRBV27 and TRBJ1-4 gives the full variable domain: EAQVTQNPRYLITVTGKKLTVTCSQNMNHEYMSWYRQDPGLGLRQIYYSMNVEVTDKGDVPEGYKVSRKEKRNFPLILESPSPNQTSLYFCASSLRGPEKLFFGSGTQLSVL.

The chain couples TRBV3-1 (or the pseudogene TRBV3-2) to TRBJ1-5, with D maybe TRBD1 (5 bases). Trimming shortened V by 3 bases and J by 3 bases, and 9 bases separated the two germline ends. This CDR3 region has 14 residues. Germline V gene data show CDR1 as LGHDT and CDR2 as YNNKEL (reference sequence). CDR3 in amino acids: CASSQATDNQPQHF. The CDR3, as DNA: TGTGCCAGCAGCCAGGCGACAGACAATCAGCCCCAGCATTTT.

This sequence joins TRBV7-9 and TRBJ1-1, with 9 bases fitting TRBD1. Germline loops: CDR1 SEHNR, CDR2 FQNEAQ (reference sequence). Germline trimming cut 5 bases from V and 11 bases from J; bases unmatched to any gene: 6. The CDR3 loop spans 12 amino acids. The CDR3 sequence: CASSPRDRAAFF. In DNA, the CDR3 is TGTGCCAGCAGCCCCCGGGACAGGGCGGCTTTCTTT.

V is TRBV5-4 and J is TRBJ2-1, with TRBD1 identical over 7 bases. The CDR3 runs 12 residues. V was clipped by 4 bases and J by 6 bases; unmatched bases: 1. The germline CDR1 and CDR2 sequences are SGHNT and YYREEE (reference sequence). The CDR3 region has the DNA TGTGCCAGCAGCCCAGGGGGCAATGAGCAGTTCTTC. It yields the protein CASSPGGNEQFF.

The V and J genes are TRBV7-2 and TRBJ2-2; D uncertain. CDR1 and CDR2 from the germline V gene are SGHTA and FQGNSA. V dropped 1 base and J dropped 1 base, with 10 bases sitting between them. The CDR3 has 16 residues. CDR3 in amino acids: CASSLGLSLNTGELFF. CDR3 nucleotide sequence: TGTGCCAGCAGCTTAGGACTTTCCTTGAACACCGGGGAGCTGTTTTTT.

This chain links TRBV11-1 with TRBJ1-1; 8 bases are shared with TRBD1. CDR3 length equals 14 residues. V dropped 3 bases and J dropped 1; count of bases not matched to a gene: 1. The V gene's germline CDR1 is SGHAT and CDR2 FQDESV (reference sequence). The CDR3 protein is CASSFGQGNTEAFF. Here the CDR3 DNA reads TGTGCCAGCAGCTTCGGACAGGGGAACACTGAAGCTTTCTTT.

The genes are TRBV6-2 or TRBV6-3 and TRBJ2-2, with 9 bases identical to TRBD1. The CDR3 has 17 residues. The germline CDR1 and CDR2 sequences are MNHEY and SVGEGT. Trimming took 2 bases from V and 1 from J; bases not matched to a gene: 5. In nucleotides, the CDR3 is TGTGCCAGCAGTTACCGCCGGGGACAGGGGAACACCGGGGAGCTGTTTTTT. Its translation is CASSYRRGQGNTGELFF.

The J gene is TRBJ1-2, the V gene TRBV4-1; 7 positions match TRBD1. From germline, CDR1 is MGHRA and CDR2 YSYEKL. With V trimmed by 6 bases and J by 1 base, 14 bases remained unmatched. The CDR3 length is 17 residues. CDR3 coding DNA: TGCGCCAGCAGAAGGGGGAGAGGGGACAGTCTTAACTATGGCTACACCTTC. Amino acid sequence: CASRRGRGDSLNYGYTF.

This clone was observed a handful of times. This chain joins TRBV2 and TRBJ2-5; D is perhaps TRBD2 (6 bases). The CDR3 runs to 13 residues. The ends were cut back, 9 bases at V and 2 bases at J, with 13 bases in the middle. From germline, CDR1 is SNHLY and CDR2 FYNNEI. CDR3 coding DNA: TGTGCCAGTAGCGGTGGGTTTCAAGAGACCCAGTACTTC. It translates to CASSGGFQETQYF.

The rearrangement uses TRBV12-3 or TRBV12-4 and TRBJ1-3; D call uncertain. The CDR3 has 12 residues. V lost 7 bases and J lost 7, with 11 bases in between. The CDR3 region is CASTLTRNTIYF. In DNA form, the CDR3 reads TGTGCCAGCACCCTAACCCGCAACACCATATATTTT.

The chain combines TRBV4-2 with TRBJ2-5, with D maybe TRBD1 (6 bases). Looked up from germline, CDR1 is LGHNA and CDR2 is YNFKEQ. Trimming stripped 1 base from V and 4 bases from J, with 16 bases between. There are 16 residues in the CDR3. CDR3 nucleotides: TGTGCCAGCAGCCAAGGAGAACAGGGTGCAATAGAGACCCAGTACTTC. Encoded protein: CASSQGEQGAIETQYF.

The CDR3: CASSLGTVNYNEQFF. CDR3 bases: TGTGCCAGCAGCTTAGGGACAGTTAACTACAATGAGCAGTTCTTC. The genes are TRBV7-9 and TRBJ2-1, with D possibly being TRBD1 (6 bases). Germline CDR1 reads SEHNR; CDR2 reads FQNEAQ (reference sequence). Trimming left V 1 base short and J 3 bases short, with 10 bases between. The CDR3 runs to 15 residues.

V is TRBV6-5 and J is TRBJ1-6; D ambiguous. V shed 5 bases and J shed 13 bases, with 15 bases lying between them. Germline assignment: CDR1 MNHEY and CDR2 SVGAGI. The CDR3 sequence is 13 residues long. The DNA for the CDR3 is TGTGCCAGCAGTCCCGGGTTAAAGCATCCCCTCCACTTT. Translated, it gives CASSPGLKHPLHF.

The rearrangement joins TRBV11-2 to TRBJ2-2; D is perhaps TRBD1 (5 bases). There are 17 residues in the CDR3. Trimming removed 1 base at V and 2 bases at J, with 14 bases between. Germline V gene sequence: CDR1 SGHAT, CDR2 FQNNGV. CDR3 loop: CASSLGGRGLNTGELFF. CDR3 coding DNA: TGTGCCAGCAGCTTAGGAGGAAGGGGCCTAAACACCGGGGAGCTGTTTTTT.

This clone came up once. This chain links TRBV5-1 with TRBJ1-6; 8 nucleotides agree with TRBD1. V lost 0 bases and J lost 6; bases outside the gene matches: 11. The CDR3 loop spans 18 amino acids. Germline CDR1 is SGHRS and CDR2 is YFSETQ. The CDR3 loop reads CASSLEGARQGRNSPLHF. In nucleotides, the CDR3 is TGCGCCAGCAGCTTGGAGGGGGCCAGACAGGGGCGTAATTCACCCCTCCACTTT.

The V and J genes are TRBV3-1 (or the pseudogene TRBV3-2) and TRBJ2-7, with TRBD1 matching over 7 bases. CDR3 size: 15 residues. With 2 bases clipped from V and 2 bases from J, the junction kept 6 bases outside the gene matches. CDR1 and CDR2 from the germline V gene are LGHDT and YNNKEL (reference sequence). CDR3: CASSQTGTATYEQYF. The CDR3 bases are TGTGCCAGCAGCCAAACCGGGACAGCCACCTACGAGCAGTACTTC.

The V and J genes are TRBV7-9 and TRBJ2-3; 9 positions match TRBD2. In germline, CDR1 is SEHNR, CDR2 FQNEAQ (reference sequence). Germline trimming cut 2 bases from V and 5 bases from J; bases unmatched to any gene: 5. This CDR3 contains 15 residues. CDR3 amino acids: CASSLSGGMKDTQYF. CDR3 DNA sequence: TGTGCCAGCAGCTTAAGCGGGGGGATGAAAGATACGCAGTATTTT.

V and J are TRBV11-3 and TRBJ2-7, with 7 bases lining up with TRBD2. The CDR3 consists of 15 residues. J was trimmed by 0 bases and V by 0 bases; bases with no gene match: 2. Germline CDR1 and CDR2: SGHNT and YENEEA. The CDR3 DNA is TGTGCCAGCAGCTTAGATCGGGGGGACTCCTACGAGCAGTACTTC. It translates to CASSLDRGDSYEQYF.

V usage is TRBV19 and J usage is TRBJ2-1; 9 bases are a match to TRBD1. Trimming cost V 2 bases and J 8 bases; bases outside gene matches: 10. The germline gives CDR1 LNHDA, CDR2 SQIVND (reference sequence). The CDR3 covers 16 residues. The CDR3: CASSIRDRVLQDEQFF. Here the CDR3 DNA reads TGTGCCAGTAGTATAAGGGACAGGGTCCTACAAGATGAGCAGTTCTTC.

This chain joins TRBV13 and TRBJ2-7; 8 bases map to TRBD1. Germline CDR1 PRHDT, CDR2 FYEKMQ (reference sequence). The CDR3 has 16 residues. V shed 5 bases, J shed 8 bases, and the junction held 17 bases outside the gene matches. The CDR3 loop is CASSPQGGQGASKQYF. The CDR3 region has the DNA TGTGCCAGCAGCCCCCAGGGGGGCCAGGGGGCCAGCAAGCAGTACTTC.

The chain is built from TRBV18 and TRBJ2-7; 7 bases match TRBD1. V lost 6 bases to trimming and J lost 2 bases; unmatched junction nucleotides: 10. Germline lookup yields CDR1 KGHSH and CDR2 LQKENI. The CDR3 loop spans 15 amino acids. The CDR3 nucleotides read TGTGCCAGCTCGCTAAACCGGGACAGCCCCTACGAGCAGTACTTC. Protein sequence: CASSLNRDSPYEQYF.

The chain joins TRBV4-1 to TRBJ1-2; 7 bases align to TRBD1. Trimming cost V 0 bases and J 5 bases; bases outside gene matches: 6. The germline V gene has CDR1 MGHRA and CDR2 YSYEKL. CDR3 size: 15 residues. The chain's CDR3 is CASSQDLRGQYGYTF. CDR3 DNA: TGCGCCAGCAGCCAAGATCTGAGGGGACAGTATGGCTACACCTTC.

V is TRBV12-3 or TRBV12-4 and J is TRBJ2-7, with TRBD1 identical over 10 bases. The CDR3 consists of 13 residues. Trimming at V came to 5 bases and at J to 6 bases, leaving 4 bases not matched to a gene. This CDR3 reads CASSGGTGAEQYF. DNA of the CDR3: TGTGCCAGCAGTGGTGGGACAGGGGCCGAGCAGTACTTC.

The chain combines TRBV11-3 with TRBJ2-2; the match to TRBD2 covers 15 bases. Looked up from germline, CDR1 is SGHNT and CDR2 is YENEEA. The V gene end was trimmed by 5 bases and the J gene end by 1 base; junction bases not matched to a gene: 5. CDR3 length equals 18 residues. In DNA, the CDR3 is TGTGCCAGCAGCCGAGGACTAGCGGGGGGGTTGAACACCGGGGAGCTGTTTTTT. Translating it yields CASSRGLAGGLNTGELFF.

The chain is built from TRBV18 and TRBJ2-1; 14 nucleotides agree with TRBD2. In germline, CDR1 is KGHSH, CDR2 LQKENI. Trimming cost V 1 base and J 6 bases; bases outside gene matches: 2. This CDR3 has 16 residues. The DNA for the CDR3 is TGTGCCAGCTCACCACAAGGACTAGCGGGGGGCAATGAGCAGTTCTTC. This gives the protein CASSPQGLAGGNEQFF.